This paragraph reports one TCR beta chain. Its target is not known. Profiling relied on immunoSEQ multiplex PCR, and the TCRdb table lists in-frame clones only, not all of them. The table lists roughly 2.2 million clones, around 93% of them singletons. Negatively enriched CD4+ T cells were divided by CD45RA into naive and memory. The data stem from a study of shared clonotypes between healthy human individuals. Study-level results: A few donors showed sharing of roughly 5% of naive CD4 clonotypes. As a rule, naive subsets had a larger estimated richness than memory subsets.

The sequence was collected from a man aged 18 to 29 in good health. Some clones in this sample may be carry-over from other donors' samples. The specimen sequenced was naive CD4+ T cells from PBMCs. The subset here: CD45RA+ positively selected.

The chain's CDR3 is CASSLAQGGTEAFF. DNA of the CDR3: TGCGCCAGCAGCTTGGCCCAGGGAGGCACTGAAGCTTTCTTT. The rearrangement uses TRBV5-1 and TRBJ1-1, with a possible D match to TRBD1 (5 bases). This CDR3 is 14 amino acids long. Germline CDR1 and CDR2: SGHRS and YFSETQ. Deletions cut 0 bases from V and 4 bases from J, with 10 bases between.